This TCR beta chain was recorded in a study of shared clonotypes between healthy human individuals. The V and J ends lost 1 base and 6 bases respectively, with 15 bases between them. The CDR3 covers 16 residues. The V gene's germline CDR1 is SGHAT and CDR2 FQNNGV. Sequencing used immunoSEQ multiplex PCR; TCRdb keeps in-frame clones, though not all of them. This sample carries more than 2 million clones, approximately 95% of them seen once, and the ten largest clones take around 1.1%. CD45RO-negative, CCR7-positively selected cells formed the naive CD8 fraction, excluding terminally differentiated effector memory CD45RA+ cells.

The clonotype was recovered from a man aged 18 to 30 in good health. J is TRBJ1-4 and V is TRBV11-2; D unclear. Input material: naive CD8+ T cells sorted from blood. CDR3 protein: CASSLGGWGLDEKLFF. In DNA form, the CDR3 reads TGTGCCAGCAGCTTAGGGGGTTGGGGTTTGGATGAAAAACTGTTTTTT.